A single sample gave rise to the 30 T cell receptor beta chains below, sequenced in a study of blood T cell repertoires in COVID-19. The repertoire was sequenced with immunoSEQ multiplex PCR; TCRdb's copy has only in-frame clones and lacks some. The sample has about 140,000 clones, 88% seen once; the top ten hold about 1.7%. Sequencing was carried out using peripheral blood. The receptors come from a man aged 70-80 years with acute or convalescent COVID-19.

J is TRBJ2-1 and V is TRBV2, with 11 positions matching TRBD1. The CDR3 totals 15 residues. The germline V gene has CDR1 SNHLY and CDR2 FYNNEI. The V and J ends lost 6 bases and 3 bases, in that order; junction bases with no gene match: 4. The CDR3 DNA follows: TGTGCCAGCAGGCGGGACAGGGGGGGCTACAATGAGCAGTTCTTC. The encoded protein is CASRRDRGGYNEQFF.

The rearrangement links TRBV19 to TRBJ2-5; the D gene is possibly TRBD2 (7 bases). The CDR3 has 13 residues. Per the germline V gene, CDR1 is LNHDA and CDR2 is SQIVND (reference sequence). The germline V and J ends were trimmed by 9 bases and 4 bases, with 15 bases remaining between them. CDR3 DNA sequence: TGTGCCAGCGAGGCGGGGGCACGAGAGACCCAGTACTTC. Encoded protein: CASEAGARETQYF.

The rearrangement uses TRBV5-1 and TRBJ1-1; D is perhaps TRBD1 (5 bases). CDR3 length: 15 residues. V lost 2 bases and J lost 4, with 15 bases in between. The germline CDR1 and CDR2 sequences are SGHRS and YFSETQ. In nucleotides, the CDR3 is TGCGCCAGCAGCTTCAGGGAGGGCGGGGGCACTGAAGCTTTCTTT. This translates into CASSFREGGGTEAFF.

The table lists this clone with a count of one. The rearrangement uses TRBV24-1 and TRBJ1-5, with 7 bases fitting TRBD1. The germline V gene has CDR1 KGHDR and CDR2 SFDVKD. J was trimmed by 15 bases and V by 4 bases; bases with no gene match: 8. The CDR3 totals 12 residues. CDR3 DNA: TGTGCCACCAGTGACCAAAGGGGGCTCCCGCATTTT. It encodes CATSDQRGLPHF.

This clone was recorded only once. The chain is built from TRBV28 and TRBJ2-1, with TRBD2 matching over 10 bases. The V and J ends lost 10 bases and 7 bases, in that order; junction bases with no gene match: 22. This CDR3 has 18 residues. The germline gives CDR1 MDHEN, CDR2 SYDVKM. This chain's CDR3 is CATSSTPNLAGVLNEQFF. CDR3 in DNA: TGTGCCACCTCTTCTACGCCAAATCTAGCGGGAGTCCTAAATGAGCAGTTCTTC.

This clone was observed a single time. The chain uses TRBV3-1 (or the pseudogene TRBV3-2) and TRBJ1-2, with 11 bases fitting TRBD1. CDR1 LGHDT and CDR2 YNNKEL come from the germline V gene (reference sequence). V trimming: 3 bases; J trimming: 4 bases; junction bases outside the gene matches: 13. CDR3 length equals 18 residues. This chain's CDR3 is CASSHTGTGGWYGYGYTF. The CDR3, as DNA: TGTGCCAGCAGCCACACCGGGACAGGGGGATGGTATGGCTATGGCTACACCTTC.

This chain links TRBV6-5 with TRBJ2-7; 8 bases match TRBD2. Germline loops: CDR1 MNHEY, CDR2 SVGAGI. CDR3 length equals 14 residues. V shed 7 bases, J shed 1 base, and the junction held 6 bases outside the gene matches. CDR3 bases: TGTGCCAGCACAGCCGGGGGGGGTTCCTACGAGCAGTACTTC. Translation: CASTAGGGSYEQYF.

CDR3: CASTPTLGEAKLFF. The CDR3 DNA reads as TGTGCCAGCACCCCCACCTTGGGGGAGGCAAAACTGTTTTTT. The J gene is TRBJ1-4, the V gene TRBV28, with a possible D match to TRBD1 (5 bases). V lost 7 bases to trimming and J lost 10 bases, with 19 bases between them. In germline, CDR1 is MDHEN, CDR2 SYDVKM. The CDR3 is 14 residues long.

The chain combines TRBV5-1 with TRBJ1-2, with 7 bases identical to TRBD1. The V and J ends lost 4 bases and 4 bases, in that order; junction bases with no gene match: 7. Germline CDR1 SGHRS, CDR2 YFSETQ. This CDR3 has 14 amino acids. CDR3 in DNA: TGCGCCAGCAGCCCCCCGGGACAGTCCTATGGCTACACCTTC. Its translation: CASSPPGQSYGYTF.

CDR3 in amino acids: CASKPGVNTEAFF. CDR3 coding DNA: TGCGCCAGCAAGCCAGGGGTGAACACTGAAGCTTTCTTT. The rearrangement links TRBV5-1 to TRBJ1-1; tentatively, D is TRBD1 (6 bases). CDR3 length equals 13 residues. V lost 6 bases to trimming and J lost 0 bases, with 9 bases between them. CDR1 is SGHRS and CDR2 is YFSETQ in the germline V gene. Using reference TRBV5-1 and TRBJ1-1 for the parts outside the CDR3, the full variable domain is KAGVTQTPRYLIKTRGQQVTLSCSPISGHRSVSWYQQTPGQGLQFLFEYFSETQRNKGNFPGRFSGRQFSNSRSEMNVSTLELGDSALYLCASKPGVNTEAFFGQGTRLTVV.

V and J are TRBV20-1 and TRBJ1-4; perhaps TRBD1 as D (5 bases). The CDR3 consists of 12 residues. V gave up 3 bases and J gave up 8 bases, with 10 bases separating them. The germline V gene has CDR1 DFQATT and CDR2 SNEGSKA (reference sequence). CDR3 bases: TGCAGTGCTAGTACAGGAGGGGAAAAACTGTTTTTT. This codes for CSASTGGEKLFF.

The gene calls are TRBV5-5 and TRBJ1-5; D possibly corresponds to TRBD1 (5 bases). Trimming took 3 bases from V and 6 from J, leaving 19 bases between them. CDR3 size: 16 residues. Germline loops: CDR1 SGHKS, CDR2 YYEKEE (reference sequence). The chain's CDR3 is CASSYSGTEFGQPQHF. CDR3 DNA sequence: TGTGCCAGCAGCTACTCCGGGACTGAGTTCGGTCAGCCCCAGCATTTT.

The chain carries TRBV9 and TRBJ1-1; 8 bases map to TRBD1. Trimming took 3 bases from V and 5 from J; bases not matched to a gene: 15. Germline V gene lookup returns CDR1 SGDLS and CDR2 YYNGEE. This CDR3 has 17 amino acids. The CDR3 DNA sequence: TGTGCCAGCAGCGGCCGGGACAGGTCGAATTTGAGGACTGAAGCTTTCTTT. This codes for CASSGRDRSNLRTEAFF.

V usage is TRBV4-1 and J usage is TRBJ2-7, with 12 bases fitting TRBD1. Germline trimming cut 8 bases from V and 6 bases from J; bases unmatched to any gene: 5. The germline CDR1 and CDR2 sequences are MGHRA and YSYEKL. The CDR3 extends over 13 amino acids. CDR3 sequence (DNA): TGCGCCAGCCAAGGGACAGGGGGCGTCGAGCAGTACTTC. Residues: CASQGTGGVEQYF.

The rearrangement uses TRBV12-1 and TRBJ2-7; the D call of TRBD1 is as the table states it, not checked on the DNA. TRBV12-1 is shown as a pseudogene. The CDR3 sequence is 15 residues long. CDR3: CASSFVGQGVYEQYF. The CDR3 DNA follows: TGTGCCAGCAGCTTTGTAGGACAGGGGGTTTACGAGCAGTACTTC.

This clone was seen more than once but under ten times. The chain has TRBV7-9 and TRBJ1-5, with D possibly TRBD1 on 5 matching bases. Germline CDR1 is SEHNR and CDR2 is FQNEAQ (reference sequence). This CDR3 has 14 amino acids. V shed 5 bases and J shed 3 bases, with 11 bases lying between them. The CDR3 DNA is TGTGCCAGCAGCCCGGGGGGGTCCAATCAGCCCCAGCATTTT. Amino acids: CASSPGGSNQPQHF.

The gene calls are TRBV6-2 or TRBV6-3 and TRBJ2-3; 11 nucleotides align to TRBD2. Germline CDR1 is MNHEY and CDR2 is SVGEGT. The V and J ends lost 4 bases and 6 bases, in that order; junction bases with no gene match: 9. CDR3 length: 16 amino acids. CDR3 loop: CASSSPGTSGLDTQYF. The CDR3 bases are TGTGCCAGCAGTTCACCCGGGACTAGCGGTTTGGATACGCAGTATTTT.

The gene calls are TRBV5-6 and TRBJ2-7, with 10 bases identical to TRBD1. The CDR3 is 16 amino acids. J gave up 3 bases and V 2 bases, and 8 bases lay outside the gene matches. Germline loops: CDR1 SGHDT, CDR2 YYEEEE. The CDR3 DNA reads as TGTGCCAGCAGCTTACTTTGGACAGGGGGGCTCTACGAGCAGTACTTC. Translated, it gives CASSLLWTGGLYEQYF.

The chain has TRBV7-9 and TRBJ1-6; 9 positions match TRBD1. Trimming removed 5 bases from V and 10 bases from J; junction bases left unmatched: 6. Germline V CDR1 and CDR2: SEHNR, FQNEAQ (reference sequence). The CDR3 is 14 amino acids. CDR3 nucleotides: TGTGCCAGCAGCCCCCGGACAGGGGTCTCACCCCTCCACTTT. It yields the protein CASSPRTGVSPLHF.

DNA of the CDR3: TGTGCCAGTAGTACCTACAGGGATGGAGCTAATGAAAAACTGTTTTTT. As protein: CASSTYRDGANEKLFF. V is TRBV19 and J is TRBJ1-4; possibly TRBD1 for D (6 bases). Germline CDR1 and CDR2: LNHDA and SQIVND (reference sequence). The CDR3 has 16 residues. Trimming cost V 4 bases and J 3 bases, with 15 bases left between them.

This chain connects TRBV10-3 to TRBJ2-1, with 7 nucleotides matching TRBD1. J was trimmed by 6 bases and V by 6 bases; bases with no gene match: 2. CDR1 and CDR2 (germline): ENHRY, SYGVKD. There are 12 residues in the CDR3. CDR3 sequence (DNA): TGTGCCATCAGCCGGGACAGCAATGAGCAGTTCTTC. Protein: CAISRDSNEQFF.

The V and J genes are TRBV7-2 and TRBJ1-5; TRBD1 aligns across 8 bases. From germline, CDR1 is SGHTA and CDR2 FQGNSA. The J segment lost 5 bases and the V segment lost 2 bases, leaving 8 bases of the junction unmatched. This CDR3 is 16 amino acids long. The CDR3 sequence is CASSLRYRGSDQPQHF. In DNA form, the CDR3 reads TGTGCCAGCAGCTTAAGGTACAGGGGGTCGGATCAGCCCCAGCATTTT. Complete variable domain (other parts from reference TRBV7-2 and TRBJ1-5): GAGVSQSPSNKVTEKGKDVELRCDPISGHTALYWYRQSLGQGLEFLIYFQGNSAPDKSGLPSDRFSAERTGGSVSTLTIQRTQQEDSAVYLCASSLRYRGSDQPQHFGDGTRLSIL.

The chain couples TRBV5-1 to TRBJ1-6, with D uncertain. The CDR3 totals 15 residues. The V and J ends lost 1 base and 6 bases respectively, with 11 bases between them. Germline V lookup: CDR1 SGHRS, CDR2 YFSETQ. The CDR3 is CASSLFAEGNSPLHF. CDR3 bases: TGCGCCAGCAGCTTGTTTGCAGAGGGTAATTCACCCCTCCACTTT.

CDR3 nucleotide sequence: TGTGCCAGCAGCTTAACGCGGAGGTTGAACGAAAAACTGTTTTTT. This sequence encodes CASSLTRRLNEKLFF. The V gene is TRBV7-9, the J gene TRBJ1-4; no firm D call. CDR3 length equals 15 residues. Germline V gene lookup returns CDR1 SEHNR and CDR2 FQNEAQ (reference sequence). Trimming left V 2 bases short and J 8 bases short, with 15 bases between.

The CDR3 DNA is TGTGCCAGCAGCCGGACAGGGCGGGATGAAAAACTGTTTTTT. It yields the protein CASSRTGRDEKLFF. This chain uses TRBV6-5 with TRBJ1-4; 8 bases match TRBD1. This CDR3 contains 14 residues. J was trimmed by 6 bases and V by 6 bases; bases with no gene match: 6. The V gene's germline CDR1 is MNHEY and CDR2 SVGAGI.

The CDR3 loop reads CASSADRAYGYTF. The CDR3 region has the DNA TGTGCCAGCAGCGCCGACAGGGCCTATGGCTACACCTTC. The V call is TRBV9, the J call TRBJ1-2, with 7 bases matching TRBD1. The CDR3 has 13 amino acids. Trimming cost V 3 bases and J 4 bases; bases outside gene matches: 3. Germline lookup yields CDR1 SGDLS and CDR2 YYNGEE. Combining the CDR3 with reference TRBV9 and TRBJ1-2 gives the whole variable domain DSGVTQTPKHLITATGQRVTLRCSPRSGDLSVYWYQQSLDQGLQFLIQYYNGEERAKGNILERFSAQQFPDLHSELNLSSLELGDSALYFCASSADRAYGYTFGSGTRLTVV.

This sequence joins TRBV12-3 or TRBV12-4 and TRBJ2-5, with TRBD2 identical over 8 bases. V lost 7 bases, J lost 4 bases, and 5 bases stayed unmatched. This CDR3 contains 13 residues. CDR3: CASNLAGGETQYF. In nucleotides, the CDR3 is TGTGCCAGCAATTTGGCGGGGGGAGAGACCCAGTACTTC.

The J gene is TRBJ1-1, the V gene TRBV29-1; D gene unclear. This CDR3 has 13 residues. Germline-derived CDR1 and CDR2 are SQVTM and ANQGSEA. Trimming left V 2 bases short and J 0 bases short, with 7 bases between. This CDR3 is CSVERQLNTEAFF. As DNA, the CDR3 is TGCAGCGTTGAAAGACAATTGAACACTGAAGCTTTCTTT.

In DNA form, the CDR3 reads TGTGCCATCAGTGAGAACTTTGAACTGGGGCGGGGGGCCCTCTACGAGCAGTACTTC. Translating it yields CAISENFELGRGALYEQYF. The V and J genes are TRBV10-3 and TRBJ2-7; 8 bases fit TRBD2. This CDR3 contains 19 residues. V lost 2 bases and J lost 3; bases outside the gene matches: 18. The germline V gene has CDR1 ENHRY and CDR2 SYGVKD.

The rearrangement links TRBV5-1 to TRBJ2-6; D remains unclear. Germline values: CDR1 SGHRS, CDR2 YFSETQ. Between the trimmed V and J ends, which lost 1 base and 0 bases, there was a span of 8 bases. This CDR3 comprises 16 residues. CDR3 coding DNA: TGCGCCAGCAGCTTGACGCCGAGCTCTGGGGCCAACGTCCTGACTTTC. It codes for CASSLTPSSGANVLTF.